These 26 T cell receptor beta chains originate from one sample sequenced in a study of T cells after yellow fever vaccination. TCRdb analysed the 5' RACE reads with MiXCR anew, one entry per CDR3 protein. The sample shows 600,000 to 750,000 distinct CDR3 sequences, 9% to 15% of them seen only once. Specimen: PBMCs, collected on the day of the yellow fever booster vaccination. These receptors came from a man aged 25 to 40 who received the YFV17D yellow fever vaccine.

The rearrangement joins TRBV14 to TRBJ1-6; TRBD1 aligns across 7 bases. J lost 1 base, V lost 3 bases, and 3 bases had no gene match. There are 16 residues in the CDR3. The germline V gene has CDR1 SGHDN and CDR2 FVKESK. The CDR3 region has the DNA TGTGCCAGCAGCCAGTCAGGGGGGTCCTATAATTCACCCCTCCACTTT. Protein product: CASSQSGGSYNSPLHF.

The chain links TRBV5-5 to TRBJ1-6; TRBD1 matches 7 bases. Looked up from germline, CDR1 is SGHKS and CDR2 is YYEKEE (reference sequence). The V and J ends lost 7 bases and 7 bases, in that order; junction bases with no gene match: 11. The CDR3 is 15 residues long. The CDR3 nucleotides read TGTGCCAGCCAGGGGGTCGGGACAGCCAATTCACCCCTCCACTTT. The encoded protein is CASQGVGTANSPLHF. The variable domain in full, completed from reference TRBV5-5 and TRBJ1-6, reads DAGVTQSPTHLIKTRGQQVTLRCSPISGHKSVSWYQQVLGQGPQFIFQYYEKEERGRGNFPDRFSARQFPNYSSELNVNALLLGDSALYLCASQGVGTANSPLHFGNGTRLTVT.

This clonotype came up a few times. The CDR3 nucleotides are TGCGCCAGCAGCGGGGACGGCGAGCAGTACTTC. Its protein is CASSGDGEQYF. The chain employs TRBV5-1 and TRBJ2-7, with D perhaps matching TRBD1 or TRBD2 (5 bases each). This CDR3 is 11 amino acids long. Germline values: CDR1 SGHRS, CDR2 YFSETQ. Trimming cost V 4 bases and J 6 bases, with 8 bases left between them. The whole variable domain, remainder taken from reference TRBV5-1 and TRBJ2-7, is KAGVTQTPRYLIKTRGQQVTLSCSPISGHRSVSWYQQTPGQGLQFLFEYFSETQRNKGNFPGRFSGRQFSNSRSEMNVSTLELGDSALYLCASSGDGEQYFGPGTRLTVT.

The table lists this clonotype with a few counts. The gene calls are TRBV20-1 and TRBJ1-1; 7 bases agree with TRBD1. CDR3 length: 15 residues. CDR1 and CDR2 (germline): DFQATT, SNEGSKA (reference sequence). The trim removed 5 bases at V and 0 bases at J, leaving 9 bases unmatched. CDR3 DNA: TGCAGTGCTTATCCGGGACAGTCCATGAACACTGAAGCTTTCTTT. The encoded protein is CSAYPGQSMNTEAFF.

Ten or more counts support this clonotype. The CDR3 region has the DNA TGTGCCAGCAGTCCTCAAATGGTCGGGAGCTACAATGAGCAGTTCTTC. Translation: CASSPQMVGSYNEQFF. The J gene is TRBJ2-1, the V gene TRBV12-3 or TRBV12-4; TRBD2 might be the D (6 bases). The CDR3 has 16 amino acids. Trimming took off 5 bases at V and 3 bases at J, with 17 bases between the two ends.

This clonotype was observed a few times. J is TRBJ2-3 and V is TRBV6-6, with no clear D. This CDR3 region has 12 residues. The germline CDR1 and CDR2 sequences are MNHNY and SVGAGI (reference sequence). Trimming took 7 bases from V and 6 from J, leaving 11 bases between them. The CDR3 here is CASTMVKDTQYF. The CDR3 DNA is TGTGCCAGCACAATGGTAAAGGATACGCAGTATTTT.

This clonotype was found a few times. The chain links TRBV20-1 to TRBJ2-1, with D possibly called TRBD1 or TRBD2 (5 bases each). The germline V gene has CDR1 DFQATT and CDR2 SNEGSKA (reference sequence). The CDR3 length is 14 residues. V was pared by 2 bases and J by 2 bases, with 10 bases between. CDR3 DNA sequence: TGCAGTGCTAGAATCCAGGGACCCTACAATGAGCAGTTCTTC. Amino acids: CSARIQGPYNEQFF.

In its sample, this clonotype was seen a few times. The chain links TRBV4-1 to TRBJ1-5; D might be TRBD1 (5 bases). Trimming removed 4 bases at V and 1 base at J, with 11 bases between. The CDR3 spans 15 residues. Germline V gene sequence: CDR1 MGHRA, CDR2 YSYEKL. The DNA of the CDR3 is TGCGCCAGCAGCCGGCCAGACAGCAGCAATCAGCCCCAGCATTTT. Amino acids: CASSRPDSSNQPQHF.

This clonotype was found a few times. The V gene is TRBV20-1, the J gene TRBJ2-2, with D tentatively TRBD2 (6 bases). The CDR3 sequence is 14 residues long. Trimming pared 3 bases from V and 6 bases from J, leaving 14 bases between. Per the germline V gene, CDR1 is DFQATT and CDR2 is SNEGSKA (reference sequence). For the CDR3, the DNA is TGCAGTGCTAGCCGCGGGATATTCGCCGGGGAGCTGTTTTTT. As protein: CSASRGIFAGELFF.

This clonotype has ten or more counts. The chain uses TRBV7-2 and TRBJ2-1; D tentatively reads TRBD1 or TRBD2 (5 bases each). CDR1 and CDR2 (germline): SGHTA, FQGNSA. V was clipped by 1 base and J by 0 bases, with 7 bases between them. The CDR3 runs 15 residues. The CDR3 sequence: CASSLVGGSYNEQFF. The CDR3 DNA reads as TGTGCCAGCAGCTTAGTTGGGGGCTCCTACAATGAGCAGTTCTTC.

This chain joins TRBV12-3 or TRBV12-4 and TRBJ2-1, with 14 positions matching TRBD2. The CDR3 runs 17 residues. V lost 4 bases, J lost 8 bases, and 10 bases stayed unmatched. CDR3 residues: CASSSPTGTSGSDEQFF. The CDR3 coding sequence is TGTGCCAGCAGTTCCCCTACCGGGACTAGCGGGAGTGATGAGCAGTTCTTC.

This clonotype was seen more than once but under ten times. This chain links TRBV12-3 or TRBV12-4 with TRBJ2-7; TRBD2 matches 8 bases. V gave up 3 bases and J gave up 0 bases; unmatched junction bases: 7. The CDR3 is 16 residues long. CDR3 sequence: CASSFSAGVSSYEQYF. The CDR3 DNA reads as TGTGCCAGCAGTTTTTCAGCGGGGGTTAGCTCCTACGAGCAGTACTTC.

The chain is built from TRBV5-1 and TRBJ2-5, with D tentatively TRBD2 (5 bases). CDR3 length equals 14 residues. Germline V CDR1 and CDR2: SGHRS, YFSETQ. V lost 4 bases and J 5 bases, leaving 15 bases between the germline ends. CDR3: CASSEGSLGETQYF. The CDR3 DNA reads TGCGCCAGCAGCGAGGGCTCCCTAGGGGAGACCCAGTACTTC.

The chain carries TRBV3-1 and TRBJ2-7; D not resolved. This CDR3 is 13 amino acids long. Germline V gives CDR1 LGHDT, CDR2 YNNKEL (reference sequence). The V end lost 4 bases, the J end lost 4 bases, and 11 bases lay between the germline ends. CDR3 in amino acids: CASSRGSRYEQYF. The CDR3 DNA follows: TGTGCCAGCAGCCGGGGATCGAGATACGAGCAGTACTTC.

CDR3 nucleotide sequence: TGTGCCAGCAGCTCACGACAGGGACCATCCTACGAGCAGTACTTC. Translating gives CASSSRQGPSYEQYF. The V and J genes are TRBV7-9 and TRBJ2-7; 7 bases line up with TRBD1. The CDR3 loop spans 15 amino acids. J was trimmed by 1 base and V by 4 bases; bases with no gene match: 7. Germline CDR1 and CDR2: SEHNR and FQNEAQ (reference sequence).

The V and J genes are TRBV4-2 and TRBJ2-4, with D possibly TRBD2 on 6 matching bases. The V end was cut by 4 bases, the J end by 11 bases, with 18 bases between. The germline V gene encodes CDR1 LGHNA and CDR2 YNFKEQ. The CDR3 covers 14 residues. DNA for the CDR3: TGTGCCAGCAGCCGCTCCGGAGGGAAGGAGGTTCAGTACTTC. Its protein product is CASSRSGGKEVQYF.

This clonotype was picked up a small number of times. The CDR3, as DNA: TGCAGCGTTAGTTTGACTAGCGGGAGAGGGTACAATGAGCAGTTCTTC. This translates into CSVSLTSGRGYNEQFF. The chain employs TRBV29-1 and TRBJ2-1; 12 positions agree with TRBD2. This CDR3 contains 16 residues. From germline, CDR1 is SQVTM and CDR2 ANQGSEA. The trim removed 5 bases at V and 4 bases at J, leaving 9 bases unmatched.

The V call is TRBV6-1, the J call TRBJ1-3; D gene unclear. V was trimmed by 8 bases and J by 0 bases, leaving 8 bases between them. The CDR3 extends over 13 amino acids. CDR1 is MNHNS and CDR2 is SASEGT in the germline V gene. CDR3 in DNA: TGTGCCAGCCAAACCCTCTCTGGAAACACCATATATTTT. Its protein product is CASQTLSGNTIYF.

This clonotype was seen a handful of times. The CDR3 here is CASSETSHNEQFF. The CDR3 DNA sequence: TGTGCCAGCAGCGAGACTAGCCACAATGAGCAGTTCTTC. V gene TRBV9 combines with J gene TRBJ2-1, with 7 bases identical to TRBD2. The germline CDR1 and CDR2 sequences are SGDLS and YYNGEE. This CDR3 is 13 amino acids long. V was pared by 3 bases and J by 5 bases, with 2 bases of the junction left unmatched.

The gene calls are TRBV7-8 and TRBJ2-3; TRBD2 matches 8 bases. Germline V gene data show CDR1 as SGHVS and CDR2 as FQNEAQ. The junction had 8 bases not matched to a gene; V was cut back by 5 bases and J by 4 bases. This CDR3 region has 15 residues. The DNA for the CDR3 is TGTGCCAGCAGCCGCACCCCCGGGAGGGCAGATACGCAGTATTTT. It encodes CASSRTPGRADTQYF.

V and J are TRBV5-1 and TRBJ2-2; perhaps TRBD2 as D (6 bases). Germline-derived CDR1 and CDR2 are SGHRS and YFSETQ. V lost 3 bases and J lost 4, with 13 bases in between. This CDR3 spans 15 amino acids. Written as DNA, the CDR3 is TGCGCCAGCAGCTCCGGGAGAGTAGGCACCGGGGAGCTGTTTTTT. This gives the protein CASSSGRVGTGELFF.

This clonotype was seen a few times. The V and J genes are TRBV18 and TRBJ2-1, with D possibly TRBD2 on 5 matching bases. V was pared by 8 bases and J by 3 bases, with 11 bases between. The CDR3 length is 13 residues. The V gene's germline CDR1 is KGHSH and CDR2 LQKENI. The DNA of the CDR3 is TGTGCCAGCACCGAGGGTTACTACAATGAGCAGTTCTTC. Translating gives CASTEGYYNEQFF. The variable domain in full, completed from reference TRBV18 and TRBJ2-1, reads NAGVMQNPRHLVRRRGQEARLRCSPMKGHSHVYWYRQLPEEGLKFMVYLQKENIIDESGMPKERFSAEFPKEGPSILRIQQVVRGDSAAYFCASTEGYYNEQFFGPGTRLTVL.

The genes are TRBV18 and TRBJ2-3; TRBD2 agrees at 9 bases. The CDR3 covers 17 residues. Germline CDR1 KGHSH, CDR2 LQKENI. Germline trimming cut 2 bases from V and 5 bases from J; bases unmatched to any gene: 11. CDR3 coding DNA: TGTGCCAGCTCACCAACGTTAGCGGGAGTAATGAGAGATACGCAGTATTTT. Its translation: CASSPTLAGVMRDTQYF. Variable domain in full (rest from reference TRBV18 and TRBJ2-3): NAGVMQNPRHLVRRRGQEARLRCSPMKGHSHVYWYRQLPEEGLKFMVYLQKENIIDESGMPKERFSAEFPKEGPSILRIQQVVRGDSAAYFCASSPTLAGVMRDTQYFGPGTRLTVL.

The genes are TRBV13 and TRBJ2-7; D might be TRBD2 (5 bases). CDR3 length equals 14 residues. CDR1 and CDR2 from the germline V gene are PRHDT and FYEKMQ (reference sequence). Trimming left V 3 bases short and J 11 bases short, with 20 bases between. CDR3 in amino acids: CASSFGRANLGEYF. Written as DNA, the CDR3 is TGTGCCAGCAGCTTCGGGCGTGCCAACCTCGGGGAGTACTTC.

The V call is TRBV30, the J call TRBJ2-7; the D is unclear. The CDR3 is 15 amino acids. Germline CDR1 is GTSNPN and CDR2 is SVGIG (reference sequence). The V end was cut by 0 bases, the J end by 4 bases, with 16 bases between. The CDR3 DNA reads TGTGCCTGGAGTGTACGGGCAACTTTCACGTACGAGCAGTACTTC. It translates to CAWSVRATFTYEQYF. Supplemented by reference TRBV30 and TRBJ2-7, the full variable domain reads SQTIHQWPATLVQPVGSPLSLECTVEGTSNPNLYWYRQAAGRGLQLLFYSVGIGQISSEVPQNLSASRPQDRQFILSSKKLLLSDSGFYLCAWSVRATFTYEQYFGPGTRLTVT.

The chain combines TRBV15 with TRBJ1-1; D is ambiguous. Trimming left V 1 base short and J 3 bases short, with 15 bases between. The CDR3 covers 16 residues. Germline V gene lookup returns CDR1 LNHNV and CDR2 YYDKDF (reference sequence). CDR3 residues: CATSRGVAVSYTEAFF. CDR3 nucleotide sequence: TGTGCCACCAGCAGAGGTGTGGCGGTTTCTTACACTGAAGCTTTCTTT.